This TCR beta chain was sequenced for a study of identical twins. On this clonotype itself: The antigen remains undetermined.

The germline V gene has CDR1 SNHLY and CDR2 FYNNEI. The length of the CDR3 is 15 residues. J was trimmed by 3 bases and V by 6 bases; bases with no gene match: 7. MiXCR, run by TCRdb on the 5' RACE reads, gives a single entry per CDR3 protein. The sample shows more than 1.5 million distinct CDR3 sequences, 25% to 35% of them seen only once. The study, taken as a whole, reports: Cord blood beta clonotypes that were abundant carried fewer insertions, and memory repertoires showed no such trend. Among monozygotic twins, out-of-frame TCR alpha sharing exceeded what models predicted.

The sample consisted of cord blood. The clonotype comes from a newborn girl in good health. V and J are TRBV2 and TRBJ1-5; 8 nucleotides line up with TRBD1. This chain's CDR3 is CASSADRALNQPQHF. DNA for the CDR3: TGTGCCAGCAGCGCGGACAGGGCCCTCAATCAGCCCCAGCATTTT. The variable domain in full, completed from reference TRBV2 and TRBJ1-5, reads EPEVTQTPSHQVTQMGQEVILRCVPISNHLYFYWYRQILGQKVEFLVSFYNNEISEKSEIFDDQFSVERPDGSNFTLKIRSTKLEDSAMYFCASSADRALNQPQHFGDGTRLSIL.